The 25 T cell receptor beta chains given below trace back to one sample, sequenced in a study of shared clonotypes between healthy human individuals (dated by TCRdb to the early 2020s). The library was produced with the immunoSEQ multiplex PCR assay. In its TCRdb copy, this immuneACCESS table keeps in-frame sequences only and misses some clones. Where compared with another copy, unresolved V genes explain less than half of these, and the others have no known cause. The sample table contains hundreds of thousands of clones; only one count was recorded for less than 96% of them. The ten largest clonotypes hold approximately 0.062% of the sample. Sequencing was done on a sample of naive CD4+ T cells sorted from blood. The intended sense of this specimen's cell subset or site label: CD45RA+ positively selected. The receptors here all came from a woman aged 30 to 39 in good health.

V gene TRBV6-1 combines with J gene TRBJ2-5; D is unresolved. The CDR3 loop spans 12 amino acids. The V end lost 5 bases, the J end lost 4 bases, and 8 bases lay between the germline ends. Germline-derived CDR1 and CDR2 are MNHNS and SASEGT. The CDR3 DNA reads as TGTGCCAGCAGTACCCTAGGAGAGACCCAGTACTTC. Translating it yields CASSTLGETQYF.

The gene calls are TRBV29-1 and TRBJ2-7; D perhaps matches TRBD2 (6 bases). The V gene lost 5 bases and the J gene lost 4 bases, with 15 bases spanning the gap. This CDR3 region has 13 residues. Germline CDR1 and CDR2: SQVTM and ANQGSEA. Written as DNA, the CDR3 is TGCAGCGTTACCCGGGAGAGCGGTTACGAGCAGTACTTC. It is translated as CSVTRESGYEQYF.

The chain joins TRBV28 to TRBJ1-3; D unresolved. V lost 6 bases, J lost 9 bases, and 9 bases lay in between. This CDR3 region has 11 residues. Germline V gene data show CDR1 as MDHEN and CDR2 as SYDVKM. CDR3 loop: CASRSLATIYF. In DNA, the CDR3 is TGTGCCAGCAGGTCATTGGCCACCATATATTTT.

The genes are TRBV11-2 and TRBJ1-3; unclear D gene. Germline V gene data show CDR1 as SGHAT and CDR2 as FQNNGV. Between the trimmed V and J ends, which lost 2 bases and 0 bases, there was a span of 17 bases. This CDR3 spans 18 amino acids. In DNA form, the CDR3 reads TGTGCCAGCAGCTTACAAAAGAACCACGGGCTCTCTGGAAACACCATATATTTT. Its translation is CASSLQKNHGLSGNTIYF.

V usage is TRBV18 and J usage is TRBJ2-5; no clear D. The closer fit of TRBJ2-7 to the DNA end suggests the J call may be wrong. The germline CDR1 and CDR2 sequences are KGHSH and LQKENI. The CDR3 totals 12 residues. The CDR3 is CASSGGTYEQYF. The CDR3 DNA reads TGTGCCAGCTCAGGCGGAACCTACGAGCAGTACTTC.

Here the CDR3 DNA reads TGTGCCAGCAGTTCTGGGCCAAAGTGGGCCAATCAGCCCCAGCATTTT. Its translation is CASSSGPKWANQPQHF. The chain couples TRBV28 to TRBJ1-5; no clear D gene. The CDR3 runs to 16 residues. Germline values: CDR1 MDHEN, CDR2 SYDVKM. V lost 4 bases, J lost 3 bases, and 16 bases lay in between.

This chain joins TRBV5-1 and TRBJ1-1, with a weak D call TRBD1 (5 bases). The V end lost 5 bases, the J end lost 1 base, and 9 bases lay between the germline ends. The CDR3 runs to 13 residues. The germline V gene has CDR1 SGHRS and CDR2 YFSETQ. DNA of the CDR3: TGCGCCAGCAGTACAACAGGGAACACTGAAGCTTTCTTT. Its translation: CASSTTGNTEAFF.

The genes are TRBV19 and TRBJ1-2; 9 bases map to TRBD1. The CDR3 loop spans 20 amino acids. The junction had 21 bases not matched to a gene; V was cut back by 0 bases and J by 7 bases. Germline V gene lookup returns CDR1 LNHDA and CDR2 SQIVND (reference sequence). CDR3 coding DNA: TGTGCCAGTAGTATAGACCGCCCAGGCCACAGAACAGGGGGCGAACCTGGCTACACCTTC. Its translation is CASSIDRPGHRTGGEPGYTF.

The J gene is TRBJ2-7, the V gene TRBV9; possible D gene TRBD1, 5 bases. This CDR3 region has 14 residues. CDR1 SGDLS and CDR2 YYNGEE come from the germline V gene. V lost 2 bases, J lost 3 bases, and 12 bases lay in between. This CDR3 is CASSVTESRYEQYF. CDR3 coding DNA: TGTGCCAGCAGCGTGACAGAGTCGCGCTACGAGCAGTACTTC. The variable domain in full, with the rest retrieved from reference TRBV9 and TRBJ2-7, is DSGVTQTPKHLITATGQRVTLRCSPRSGDLSVYWYQQSLDQGLQFLIQYYNGEERAKGNILERFSAQQFPDLHSELNLSSLELGDSALYFCASSVTESRYEQYFGPGTRLTVT.

The chain has TRBV2 and TRBJ2-5; D possibly corresponds to TRBD2 (6 bases). The CDR3 runs to 12 residues. The V end lost 4 bases, the J end lost 5 bases, and 8 bases lay between the germline ends. The germline V gene encodes CDR1 SNHLY and CDR2 FYNNEI. CDR3 sequence (DNA): TGTGCCAGCAGTGGGGACTGGGAGACCCAGTACTTC. Protein product: CASSGDWETQYF. Supplemented by reference TRBV2 and TRBJ2-5, the full variable domain reads EPEVTQTPSHQVTQMGQEVILRCVPISNHLYFYWYRQILGQKVEFLVSFYNNEISEKSEIFDDQFSVERPDGSNFTLKIRSTKLEDSAMYFCASSGDWETQYFGPGTRLLVL.

A single count supports this clone. The V call is TRBV5-4, the J call TRBJ2-3, with 9 bases lining up with TRBD2. Per the germline V gene, CDR1 is SGHNT and CDR2 is YYREEE (reference sequence). With 1 base clipped from V and 2 bases from J, the junction kept 5 bases outside the gene matches. The CDR3 is 16 residues long. CDR3 sequence reads: CASSLLSGSPTDTQYF. The CDR3 nucleotides read TGTGCCAGCAGCTTGCTTAGCGGGAGTCCCACAGATACGCAGTATTTT.

The chain has TRBV7-9 and TRBJ1-1; D is undetermined. CDR1 and CDR2 (germline): SEHNR, FQNEAQ (reference sequence). Trimming took 2 bases from V and 0 from J, leaving 13 bases between them. The CDR3 runs 16 residues. The CDR3 loop reads CASSLRRAAMNTEAFF. In DNA, the CDR3 is TGTGCCAGCAGCTTACGACGGGCAGCAATGAACACTGAAGCTTTCTTT.

The chain employs TRBV28 and TRBJ2-7; D uncertain. Trimming removed 5 bases at V and 4 bases at J, with 9 bases between. Germline values: CDR1 MDHEN, CDR2 SYDVKM. This CDR3 is 12 amino acids long. The CDR3 spells CASSETYYEQYF. The CDR3 nucleotides read TGTGCCAGCAGTGAGACCTATTACGAGCAGTACTTC.

This chain joins TRBV1 and TRBJ2-6; the table assigns TRBD1, which was not confirmed against the DNA. TRBV1 is recorded as a pseudogene. The CDR3 consists of 15 residues. The CDR3 DNA sequence: TGCACCAGCAGCTGTGCACAAAGTCGGGCCAACGTCCTGACTTTC. Amino acids: CTSSCAQSRANVLTF.

The chain couples TRBV5-1 to TRBJ2-2; 10 bases align to TRBD2. Germline CDR1 and CDR2: SGHRS and YFSETQ. The CDR3 extends over 15 amino acids. V was pared by 2 bases and J by 3 bases, with 1 base of the junction left unmatched. The CDR3 spells CASSFSGRDTGELFF. The CDR3 nucleotides read TGCGCCAGCAGCTTCAGCGGGAGGGACACCGGGGAGCTGTTTTTT.

V and J are TRBV27 and TRBJ2-5; weak D call: TRBD1 (6 bases). CDR3 length: 13 residues. Germline V gene sequence: CDR1 MNHEY, CDR2 SMNVEV (reference sequence). V was trimmed by 5 bases and J by 5 bases, leaving 12 bases between them. The CDR3: CASSEWQGETQYF. The CDR3 DNA follows: TGTGCCAGCAGTGAATGGCAGGGGGAGACCCAGTACTTC.

This chain connects TRBV2 to TRBJ2-5; D is unclear. Germline loops: CDR1 SNHLY, CDR2 FYNNEI. With 7 bases removed from V and 3 bases from J, the gap between germline ends came to 12 bases. The CDR3 extends over 13 amino acids. CDR3 protein: CASKGTTEETQYF. Here the CDR3 DNA reads TGTGCCAGCAAAGGTACCACGGAAGAGACCCAGTACTTC.

The V call is TRBV9, the J call TRBJ2-6, with 7 bases lining up with TRBD1. The germline CDR1 and CDR2 sequences are SGDLS and YYNGEE. This CDR3 comprises 15 residues. Germline trimming cut 4 bases from V and 2 bases from J; bases unmatched to any gene: 3. The CDR3 is CASSLQGAGANVLTF. In DNA form, the CDR3 reads TGTGCCAGCAGCTTGCAGGGGGCTGGGGCCAACGTCCTGACTTTC.

The chain is built from TRBV28 and TRBJ2-7; 13 positions match TRBD2. The V segment lost 3 bases and the J segment 7 bases; nucleotides outside the gene matches: 12. CDR3 length equals 17 residues. Germline CDR1 is MDHEN and CDR2 is SYDVKM. CDR3 residues: CASSFRSGTSGTGEQYF. The CDR3 region has the DNA TGTGCCAGCAGTTTCCGTAGCGGGACTAGCGGGACGGGGGAGCAGTACTTC.

The chain links TRBV5-6 to TRBJ2-3; no clear D. The CDR3 loop spans 14 amino acids. Trimming removed 4 bases at V and 3 bases at J, with 12 bases between. CDR1 and CDR2 from the germline V gene are SGHDT and YYEEEE. The CDR3 DNA follows: TGTGCCAGCAGCCTTGGGGTGGGAACAGATACGCAGTATTTT. Translated: CASSLGVGTDTQYF.

The rearrangement uses TRBV27 and TRBJ1-1; 8 bases line up with TRBD1. The CDR3 runs 13 residues. In germline, CDR1 is MNHEY, CDR2 SMNVEV (reference sequence). V lost 5 bases, J lost 10 bases, and 9 bases stayed unmatched. The CDR3 bases are TGTGCCAGCAGTCCTCGGGACAGGAGCCGAGCTTTCTTT. Its protein product is CASSPRDRSRAFF.

V gene TRBV28 combines with J gene TRBJ1-2; D is unresolved. Trimming left V 5 bases short and J 6 bases short, with 19 bases between. This CDR3 spans 15 amino acids. Germline CDR1 and CDR2: MDHEN and SYDVKM. The CDR3 reads CASSRNRAPGDGYTF. CDR3 nucleotide sequence: TGTGCCAGCAGTCGTAACCGGGCCCCCGGGGATGGCTACACCTTC.

The chain recombines TRBV6-5 with TRBJ2-2; D is uncertain. Trimming removed 3 bases at V and 6 bases at J, with 11 bases between. CDR3 length: 14 residues. CDR1 MNHEY and CDR2 SVGAGI come from the germline V gene. The CDR3 nucleotides are TGTGCCAGCAGTTATCAACGATCGGCCGGGGAGCTGTTTTTT. Its translation is CASSYQRSAGELFF.

This chain uses TRBV4-1 with TRBJ2-1; the D is unclear. Per the germline V gene, CDR1 is MGHRA and CDR2 is YSYEKL. Trimming removed 1 base at V and 6 bases at J, with 10 bases between. The CDR3 is 14 amino acids. CDR3 DNA: TGCGCCAGCAGCCAAGCCTCCTCCAGCAATGAGCAGTTCTTC. Amino acids: CASSQASSSNEQFF.

The chain recombines TRBV4-2 with TRBJ2-6; D is uncertain. The CDR3 has 15 amino acids. Germline lookup yields CDR1 LGHNA and CDR2 YNFKEQ. Trimming pared 5 bases from V and 0 bases from J, leaving 8 bases between. In DNA, the CDR3 is TGTGCCAGCAGCTTACCGTACTCTGGGGCCAACGTCCTGACTTTC. It yields the protein CASSLPYSGANVLTF.